The 6 T cell receptor beta chains listed next were all sequenced from one sample in a study of cytomegalovirus exposure and HLA in healthy donors. TCRdb's table, derived via immunoSEQ multiplex PCR, lists solely in-frame clones and lacks some. Of roughly 150,000 clones in the sample, approximately 90% were seen once. Specimen: PBMCs. The receptors were sampled from a man aged 18 to 35 in good health and CMV-seronegative.

V is TRBV5-6 and J is TRBJ1-4; TRBD1 is a possible D gene (6 bases). Germline V gives CDR1 SGHDT, CDR2 YYEEEE. The CDR3 is made up of 13 amino acids. V was trimmed by 4 bases and J by 5 bases, leaving 9 bases between them. CDR3 coding DNA: TGTGCCAGCAGCGATAGGGGGAATGAAAAACTGTTTTTT. It specifies CASSDRGNEKLFF.

This CDR3 is CSVEYGAEETQYF. The CDR3 DNA reads TGCAGCGTTGAGTATGGGGCGGAAGAGACCCAGTACTTC. The rearrangement joins TRBV29-1 to TRBJ2-5; possibly TRBD1 for D (5 bases). CDR1 is SQVTM, CDR2 ANQGSEA, per germline. The V end lost 3 bases, the J end lost 3 bases, and 11 bases lay between the germline ends. This CDR3 has 13 residues.

There are many counts of this clone. The V gene is TRBV7-9, the J gene TRBJ1-6; perhaps TRBD1 as D (6 bases). The CDR3 consists of 15 residues. Per germline, CDR1 SEHNR and CDR2 FQNEAQ (reference sequence). Trimming removed 0 bases from V and 9 bases from J, with 12 bases in between. CDR3 amino acids: CASSLARDTGSPLHF. For the CDR3, the DNA is TGTGCCAGCAGCTTAGCGAGGGACACTGGTTCACCCCTCCACTTT.

The chain combines TRBV28 with TRBJ2-1, with 10 bases identical to TRBD2. Per the germline V gene, CDR1 is MDHEN and CDR2 is SYDVKM. V shed 3 bases and J 7 bases; nucleotides not matched to a gene: 6. This CDR3 region has 15 residues. CDR3 sequence reads: CASSLASGSLNEQFF. In nucleotides, the CDR3 is TGTGCCAGCAGTTTGGCTAGCGGGAGTTTGAATGAGCAGTTCTTC.

The chain has TRBV19 and TRBJ1-5; D call uncertain. There are 11 residues in the CDR3. The V end was cut by 4 bases, the J end by 9 bases, with 7 bases between. Germline CDR1 is LNHDA and CDR2 is SQIVND (reference sequence). CDR3 sequence (DNA): TGTGCCAGTAGTAGCGGAGGGCCCCAGCATTTT. Amino acid sequence: CASSSGGPQHF.

The genes are TRBV5-6 and TRBJ2-7, with a possible D match to TRBD1 (6 bases). Germline V lookup: CDR1 SGHDT, CDR2 YYEEEE. This CDR3 is 15 amino acids long. V shed 0 bases and J shed 3 bases, with 13 bases lying between them. The CDR3 region is CASSLGYAGDYEQYF. CDR3 coding DNA: TGTGCCAGCAGCTTGGGTTACGCAGGGGACTACGAGCAGTACTTC. Together with reference TRBV5-6 and TRBJ2-7, the CDR3 gives the full variable domain: DAGVTQSPTHLIKTRGQQVTLRCSPKSGHDTVSWYQQALGQGPQFIFQYYEEEERQRGNFPDRFSGHQFPNYSSELNVNALLLGDSALYLCASSLGYAGDYEQYFGPGTRLTVT.